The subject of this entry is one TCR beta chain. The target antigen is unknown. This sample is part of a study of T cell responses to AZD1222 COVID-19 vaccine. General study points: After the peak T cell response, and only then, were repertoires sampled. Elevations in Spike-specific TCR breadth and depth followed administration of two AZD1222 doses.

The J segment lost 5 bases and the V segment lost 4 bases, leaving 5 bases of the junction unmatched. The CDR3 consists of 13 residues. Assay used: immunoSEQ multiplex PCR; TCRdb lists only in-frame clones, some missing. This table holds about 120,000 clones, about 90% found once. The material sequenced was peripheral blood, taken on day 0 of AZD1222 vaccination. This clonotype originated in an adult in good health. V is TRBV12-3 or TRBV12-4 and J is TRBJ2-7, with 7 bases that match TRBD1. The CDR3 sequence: CASSSQGVDEQYF. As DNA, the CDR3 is TGTGCCAGCAGTTCGCAGGGGGTGGACGAGCAGTACTTC.